Listed below are T cell receptor beta chains from one sample, sequenced in a study of cytomegalovirus exposure and HLA in healthy donors. Produced via immunoSEQ multiplex PCR; TCRdb's table is partial and in-frame only. This table holds some 120,000 clones, over 60% found once. The source material was PBMCs. The source of these receptors is a human donor in good health. Each CDR3 is given with its conserved first and last residue. Each record gives: clone size, J gene, CDR3 length, V gene, CDR3 protein. Some rows mark clone size as missing; the rest say once, few, many or name a class of expanded clone.

abundance: NA; j_gene: TRBJ1-1; len: 17; v_gene: TRBV10-3; CDR3aa: CAISASRGGSLNTEAFF
abundance: NA; j_gene: TRBJ2-7; len: 14; v_gene: TRBV28; CDR3aa: CASSSGQQAYEQYF
abundance: few; j_gene: TRBJ1-5; len: 14; v_gene: TRBV4-2; CDR3aa: CASSQGTGNQPQHF
abundance: NA; j_gene: TRBJ2-5; len: 15; v_gene: TRBV6-1; CDR3aa: CASSEGMGQAETQYF
abundance: NA; j_gene: TRBJ2-7; len: 18; v_gene: TRBV2; CDR3aa: CASSGIKGQVPKRHEQYF
abundance: NA; j_gene: TRBJ1-3; len: 16; v_gene: TRBV4-1; CDR3aa: CASSHLSARARNTIYF
abundance: NA; j_gene: TRBJ2-7; len: 14; v_gene: TRBV7-2; CDR3aa: CASSPSGGPYEQYF
abundance: few; j_gene: TRBJ1-1; len: 16; v_gene: TRBV9; CDR3aa: CASSVGEARLNTEAFF
abundance: NA; j_gene: TRBJ2-7; len: 15; v_gene: TRBV27; CDR3aa: CASSLGSGGSYEQYF
abundance: NA; j_gene: TRBJ1-1; len: 12; v_gene: TRBV7-9; CDR3aa: CSSSLGGGEAFF
abundance: NA; j_gene: TRBJ2-7; len: 13; v_gene: TRBV6-5; CDR3aa: CASSYTAGYEQYF
abundance: NA; j_gene: TRBJ2-2; len: 15; v_gene: TRBV29-1; CDR3aa: CSVRLAGGPAGELFF
abundance: NA; j_gene: TRBJ1-1; len: 16; v_gene: TRBV5-1; CDR3aa: CASSSVGGIGVPEAFF
abundance: NA; j_gene: TRBJ1-1; len: 15; v_gene: TRBV19; CDR3aa: CASSPRLGLDTEAFF
abundance: NA; j_gene: TRBJ1-2; len: 15; v_gene: TRBV6-5; CDR3aa: CASRRYPESNYGYTF
abundance: NA; j_gene: TRBJ2-6; len: 19; v_gene: TRBV15; CDR3aa: CATSPHGSGGDSGANVLTF
abundance: NA; j_gene: TRBJ1-3; len: 16; v_gene: TRBV9; CDR3aa: CASSVVGGDSGNTIYF
abundance: NA; j_gene: TRBJ1-4; len: 16; v_gene: TRBV11-2; CDR3aa: CASRPIAGKTNEKLFF
abundance: NA; j_gene: TRBJ2-3; len: 14; v_gene: TRBV7-9; CDR3aa: CASTGLTLADTQYF
abundance: once; j_gene: TRBJ2-7; len: 13; v_gene: TRBV11-2; CDR3aa: CASSPGQSYEQYF